This TCR beta chain was profiled in a study of cytomegalovirus exposure and HLA in healthy donors. Turning to the study itself: The roughly 120 validation repertoires, a later analysis reported, used the same platform as the approximately 700 first-cohort repertoires.

With respect to this clone: What it binds is unknown.

The CDR3 length is 16 residues. The germline CDR1 and CDR2 sequences are SQVTM and ANQGSEA. The junction had 11 bases not matched to a gene; V was cut back by 7 bases and J by 0 bases. General study findings and limits: The study labeled about 160 TCR beta chains cytomegalovirus-associated.

Only in-frame clones appear in the TCRdb table, and some are missing; sequencing was by immunoSEQ multiplex PCR. In the table there are roughly 250,000 clones, approximately 83% of which are singletons. The sample comprised PBMCs. This sequence originates from a woman in her 30s in good health and CMV-seropositive. The rearrangement joins TRBV29-1 to TRBJ2-3; 9 bases fit TRBD2. The CDR3 DNA reads as TGCAGCGGCGTGGCGGGAGGGCCCTCTAGCACAGATACGCAGTATTTT. Its translation is CSGVAGGPSSTDTQYF.